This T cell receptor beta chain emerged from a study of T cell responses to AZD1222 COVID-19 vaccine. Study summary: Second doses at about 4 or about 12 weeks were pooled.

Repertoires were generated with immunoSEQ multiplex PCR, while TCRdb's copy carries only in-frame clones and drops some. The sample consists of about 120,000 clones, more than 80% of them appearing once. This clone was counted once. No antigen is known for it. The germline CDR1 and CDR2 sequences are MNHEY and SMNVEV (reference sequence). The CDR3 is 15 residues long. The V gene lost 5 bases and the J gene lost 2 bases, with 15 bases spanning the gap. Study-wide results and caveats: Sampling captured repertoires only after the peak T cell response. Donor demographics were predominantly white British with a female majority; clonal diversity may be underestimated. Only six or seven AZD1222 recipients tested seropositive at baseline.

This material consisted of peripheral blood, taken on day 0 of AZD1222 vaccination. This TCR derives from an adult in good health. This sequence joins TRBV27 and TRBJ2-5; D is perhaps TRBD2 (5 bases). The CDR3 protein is CASSGPGMGQETQYF. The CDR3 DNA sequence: TGTGCCAGCAGTGGGCCCGGGATGGGACAAGAGACCCAGTACTTC.